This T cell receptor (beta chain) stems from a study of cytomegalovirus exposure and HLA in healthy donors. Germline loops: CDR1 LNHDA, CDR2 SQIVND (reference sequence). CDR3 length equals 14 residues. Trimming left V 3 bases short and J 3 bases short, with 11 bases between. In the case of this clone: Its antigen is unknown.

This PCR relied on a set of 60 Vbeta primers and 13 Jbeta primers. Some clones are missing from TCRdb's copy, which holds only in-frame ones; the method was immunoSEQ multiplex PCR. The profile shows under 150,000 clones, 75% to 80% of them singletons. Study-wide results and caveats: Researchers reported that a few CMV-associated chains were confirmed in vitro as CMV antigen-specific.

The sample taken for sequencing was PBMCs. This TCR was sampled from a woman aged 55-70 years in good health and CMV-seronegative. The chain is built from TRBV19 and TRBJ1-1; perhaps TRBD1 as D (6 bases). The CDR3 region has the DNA TGTGCCAGTAGTATTGGGGGGGCTCACACTGAAGCTTTCTTT. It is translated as CASSIGGAHTEAFF.